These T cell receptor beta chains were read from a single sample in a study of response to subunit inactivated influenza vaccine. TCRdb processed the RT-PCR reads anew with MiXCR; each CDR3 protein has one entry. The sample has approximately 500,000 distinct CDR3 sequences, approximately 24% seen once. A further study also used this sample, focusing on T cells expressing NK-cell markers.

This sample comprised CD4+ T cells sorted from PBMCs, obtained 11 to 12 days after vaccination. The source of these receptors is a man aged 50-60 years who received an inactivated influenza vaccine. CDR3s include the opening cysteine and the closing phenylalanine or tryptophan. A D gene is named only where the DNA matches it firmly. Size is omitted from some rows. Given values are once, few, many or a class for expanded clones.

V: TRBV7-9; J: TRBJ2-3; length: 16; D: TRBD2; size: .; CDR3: CASRRGLALSTDTQYF; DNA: TGTGCCAGCAGACGCGGACTAGCCCTTAGCACAGATACGCAGTATTTT
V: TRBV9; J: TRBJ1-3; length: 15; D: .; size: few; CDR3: CASSVESLSGNTIYF; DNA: TGTGCCAGCAGCGTAGAGAGCCTCTCTGGAAACACCATATATTTT
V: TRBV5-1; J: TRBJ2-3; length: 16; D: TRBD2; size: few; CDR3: CASSLGTSGGVPTQYF; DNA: TGCGCCAGCAGCCTCGGGACTAGCGGGGGCGTTCCGACGCAGTATTTT
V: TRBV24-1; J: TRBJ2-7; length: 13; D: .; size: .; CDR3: CATSDPYGGEQYF; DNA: TGTGCCACCAGTGATCCATACGGCGGCGAGCAGTACTTC
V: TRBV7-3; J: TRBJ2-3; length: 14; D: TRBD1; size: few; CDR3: CASRLTGVADTQYF; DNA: TGTGCCAGCAGGCTGACAGGGGTGGCAGATACGCAGTATTTT
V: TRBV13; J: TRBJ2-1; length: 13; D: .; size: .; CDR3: CASSFGRQNEQFF; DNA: TGTGCCAGCAGCTTCGGACGTCAGAATGAGCAGTTCTTC
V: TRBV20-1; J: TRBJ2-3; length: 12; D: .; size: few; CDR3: CSAAGTGHTQYF; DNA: TGCAGTGCAGCCGGGACGGGACATACGCAGTATTTT
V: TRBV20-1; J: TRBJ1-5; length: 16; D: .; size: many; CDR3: CSATPGPFLGNQPQHF; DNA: TGCAGTGCGACCCCGGGCCCTTTTTTGGGCAATCAGCCCCAGCATTTT
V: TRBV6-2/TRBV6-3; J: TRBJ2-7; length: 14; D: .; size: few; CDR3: CASSYLSGRYEQYF; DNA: TGTGCCAGCAGTTACTTATCGGGGCGCTACGAGCAGTACTTC
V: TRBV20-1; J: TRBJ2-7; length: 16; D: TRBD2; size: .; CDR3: CSASWLAGALSYEQYF; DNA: TGCAGTGCTAGTTGGCTAGCGGGAGCCTTATCCTACGAGCAGTACTTC
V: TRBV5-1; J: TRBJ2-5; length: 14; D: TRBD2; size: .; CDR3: CASSPGLDLETQYF; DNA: TGCGCCAGCAGCCCCGGACTAGACTTAGAGACCCAGTACTTC
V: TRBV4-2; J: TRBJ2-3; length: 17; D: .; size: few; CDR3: CASSQNTAGSGTDTQYF; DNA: TGTGCCAGCAGCCAAAACACCGCGGGGTCGGGCACAGATACGCAGTATTTT
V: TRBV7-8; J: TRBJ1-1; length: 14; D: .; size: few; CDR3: CASSLVTANTEAFF; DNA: TGTGCCAGCAGCTTAGTCACCGCTAACACTGAAGCTTTCTTT
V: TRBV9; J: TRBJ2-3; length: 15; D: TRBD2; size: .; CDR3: CASSVAGGVADTQYF; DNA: TGTGCCAGCAGCGTAGCGGGGGGGGTAGCAGATACGCAGTATTTT
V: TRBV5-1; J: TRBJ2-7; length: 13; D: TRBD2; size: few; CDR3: CASSREGHYEQYF; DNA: TGCGCCAGCAGTCGGGAGGGGCACTACGAGCAGTACTTC
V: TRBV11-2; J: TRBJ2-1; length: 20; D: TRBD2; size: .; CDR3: CASSLMGRTSGGPTYNEQFF; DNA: TGTGCCAGCAGCTTGATGGGCCGGACTAGCGGGGGGCCTACCTACAATGAGCAGTTCTTC
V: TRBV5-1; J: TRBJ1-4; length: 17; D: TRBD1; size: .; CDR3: CASSLGNSGGTNEKLFF; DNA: TGCGCCAGCAGCTTGGGGAACTCAGGGGGAACTAATGAAAAACTGTTTTTT
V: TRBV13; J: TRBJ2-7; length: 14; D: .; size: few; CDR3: CASSKPGRPYEQYF; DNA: TGTGCCAGCAGCAAACCGGGGAGGCCCTACGAGCAGTACTTC
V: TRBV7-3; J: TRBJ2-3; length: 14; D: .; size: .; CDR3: CASSPQGGSNTQYF; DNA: TGTGCCAGCAGCCCCCAAGGGGGAAGCAATACGCAGTATTTT
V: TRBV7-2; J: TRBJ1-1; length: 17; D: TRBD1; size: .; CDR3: CASSVTGGYSLNTEAFF; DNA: TGTGCCAGCAGCGTAACAGGGGGCTACTCTTTGAACACTGAAGCTTTCTTT
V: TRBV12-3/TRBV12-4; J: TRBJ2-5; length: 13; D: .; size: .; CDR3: CASSHYFRETQYF; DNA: TGTGCCAGCAGTCACTATTTCAGGGAGACCCAGTACTTC
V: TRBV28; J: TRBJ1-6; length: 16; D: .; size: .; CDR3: CASRLDSSSYNSPLHF; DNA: TGTGCCAGCAGACTCGACAGTAGCTCCTATAATTCACCCCTCCACTTT
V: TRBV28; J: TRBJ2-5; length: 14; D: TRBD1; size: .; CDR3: CASATGWGQETQYF; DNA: TGTGCCAGCGCGACAGGGTGGGGGCAAGAGACCCAGTACTTC
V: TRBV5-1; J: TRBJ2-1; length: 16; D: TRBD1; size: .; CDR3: CASSSWGQTLYNEQFF; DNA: TGCGCCAGCAGCTCCTGGGGACAGACACTCTACAATGAGCAGTTCTTC
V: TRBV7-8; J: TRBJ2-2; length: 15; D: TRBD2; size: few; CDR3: CASSPRDYYTGELFF; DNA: TGTGCCAGCAGCCCACGGGACTATTACACCGGGGAGCTGTTTTTT